The 19 T cell receptor beta chains in this list originate from one sample, sequenced in a study of T-cell memory formation after mild COVID-19. TCRdb processed the 5' RACE reads anew with MiXCR; each CDR3 protein has one entry. The table records some 320,000 distinct CDR3 sequences, roughly an eighth of them present only once. The sample was PBMCs or a T cell subset sorted from them (not recorded which). These receptors originate from a man in his late teens or twenties who had mild COVID-19 (a few samples of this study predate the infection). Cell type and time point are not known.

The chain carries TRBV6-5 and TRBJ1-5; D uncertain. The V end was cut by 6 bases, the J end by 7 bases, with 13 bases between. Germline V CDR1 and CDR2: MNHEY, SVGAGI. This CDR3 has 13 residues. The CDR3 DNA follows: TGTGCCAGCAGAGGGCATTACGACCAGCCCCAGCATTTT. Residues: CASRGHYDQPQHF.

The sample holds many counts of this clonotype. V usage is TRBV29-1 and J usage is TRBJ2-2; weak D call: TRBD2 (5 bases). Germline CDR1 is SQVTM and CDR2 is ANQGSEA. This CDR3 region has 15 residues. V was shortened by 5 bases and J by 0 bases, with 13 bases between the two germline ends. This CDR3 reads CSVRSGLANTGELFF. CDR3 sequence (DNA): TGCAGCGTTCGAAGCGGACTCGCGAACACCGGGGAGCTGTTTTTT.

The rearrangement links TRBV5-6 to TRBJ2-7, with 8 bases lining up with TRBD2. The germline V gene has CDR1 SGHDT and CDR2 YYEEEE. The CDR3 has 13 residues. Unmatched junction bases numbered 5, after V lost 6 bases and J lost 3 bases. Written as DNA, the CDR3 is TGTGCCAGCAACACTCGGGGGGGCTACGAGCAGTACGTC. Its translation: CASNTRGGYEQYV.

The chain is built from TRBV4-1 and TRBJ1-4, with D perhaps matching TRBD1 (5 bases). Germline CDR1 and CDR2: MGHRA and YSYEKL. V lost 1 base, J lost 7 bases, and 7 bases lay in between. This CDR3 spans 13 amino acids. CDR3 sequence (DNA): TGCGCCAGCAGCCAAGGGGGGGTTGAAAAACTGTTTTTT. It translates to CASSQGGVEKLFF.

This clonotype was detected only a few times. The chain recombines TRBV12-3 or TRBV12-4 with TRBJ2-6, with TRBD1 identical over 9 bases. The ends lost 0 bases at V and 4 bases at J; junction bases unmatched: 7. The CDR3 is made up of 18 amino acids. CDR3 protein: CASSLAHGQGTGANVLTF. The CDR3 DNA sequence: TGTGCCAGCAGTTTAGCCCACGGACAGGGGACGGGGGCCAACGTCCTGACTTTC.

This clonotype was detected a few times. The rearrangement links TRBV6-1 to TRBJ2-4; tentatively, D is TRBD2 (5 bases). The V gene lost 10 bases and the J gene lost 7 bases, with 26 bases spanning the gap. Germline assignment: CDR1 MNHNS and CDR2 SASEGT. The CDR3 loop spans 16 amino acids. This CDR3 is CATLSPGSWLVNIQYF. The CDR3 DNA follows: TGTGCCACCTTATCACCGGGATCGTGGTTAGTGAACATTCAGTACTTC.

The V and J genes are TRBV20-1 and TRBJ2-5; TRBD2 matches 8 bases. The CDR3 totals 12 residues. Germline V gene sequence: CDR1 DFQATT, CDR2 SNEGSKA (reference sequence). V was clipped by 5 bases and J by 5 bases; unmatched bases: 4. This CDR3 reads CSAFSGEETQYF. In DNA form, the CDR3 reads TGCAGTGCTTTTAGCGGGGAGGAGACCCAGTACTTC.

V usage is TRBV6-5 and J usage is TRBJ2-1; 7 bases agree with TRBD2. V lost 0 bases and J lost 8; bases outside the gene matches: 4. This CDR3 is built from 14 residues. Germline CDR1 MNHEY, CDR2 SVGAGI. The CDR3, as DNA: TGTGCCAGCAGTTACTCGACCAGCGGGGATGAGCAGTTCTTC. It is translated as CASSYSTSGDEQFF.

The genes are TRBV5-8 and TRBJ1-1, with D tentatively TRBD1 (5 bases). Looked up from germline, CDR1 is SGHTS and CDR2 is YDEGEE. This CDR3 is 14 amino acids long. V lost 0 bases to trimming and J lost 10 bases, with 16 bases between them. DNA of the CDR3: TGTGCCAGCAGCTTGGTTGGCTTAGTAAGGGGAGCTTTCTTT. Amino acid sequence: CASSLVGLVRGAFF.

This clonotype was observed a few times. The gene calls are TRBV6-5 and TRBJ2-7; unclear D gene. The germline V and J ends were trimmed by 2 bases and 6 bases, with 8 bases remaining between them. Germline lookup yields CDR1 MNHEY and CDR2 SVGAGI. The CDR3 runs 12 residues. As DNA, the CDR3 is TGTGCCAGCAGTTACAGGGCTGGCGAGCAGTACTTC. Its translation: CASSYRAGEQYF.

V is TRBV21-1 and J is TRBJ1-5; the D segment call TRBD1 is taken from the table without a DNA check. TRBV21-1 is termed a pseudogene. This CDR3 region has 14 residues. This CDR3 reads CASSRTGGYQPQHF. The CDR3 DNA sequence: TGTGCCAGCAGCCGGACAGGGGGTTATCAGCCCCAGCATTTT.

The chain carries TRBV25-1 and TRBJ1-6; D not certain. Germline V gene data show CDR1 as MGHDK and CDR2 as SYGVNS. Trimming shortened V by 4 bases and J by 12 bases, and 13 bases separated the two germline ends. The CDR3 is 13 amino acids. CDR3 region: CASSAISELPLHF. The DNA of the CDR3 is TGTGCCAGCAGTGCTATTTCGGAGTTACCCCTCCACTTT.

This clonotype was seen a few times. The rearrangement joins TRBV7-8 to TRBJ2-1, with 12 bases fitting TRBD2. V lost 1 base and J lost 9; bases outside the gene matches: 4. The CDR3 length is 15 residues. The germline gives CDR1 SGHVS, CDR2 FQNEAQ. The DNA for the CDR3 is TGTGCCAGCAGCTTAGAACTAGCGGGGGGTAGTGAGCAGTTCTTC. Translation: CASSLELAGGSEQFF.

This clonotype was counted only a few times. This chain connects TRBV7-2 to TRBJ1-3, with D uncertain. Germline-derived CDR1 and CDR2 are SGHTA and FQGNSA. CDR3 size: 16 residues. V lost 1 base and J 0 bases, leaving 10 bases between the germline ends. The CDR3 protein is CASSLVSPYSGNTIYF. CDR3 DNA sequence: TGTGCCAGCAGCTTAGTTTCTCCTTACTCTGGAAACACCATATATTTT.

J is TRBJ1-6 and V is TRBV11-2; 7 positions agree with TRBD1. Germline CDR1 reads SGHAT; CDR2 reads FQNNGV. V shed 5 bases and J 9 bases; nucleotides not matched to a gene: 1. The CDR3 consists of 12 residues. The CDR3: CASSTGASPLHF. Here the CDR3 DNA reads TGTGCCAGCAGCACAGGGGCTTCACCCCTCCACTTT.

This chain joins TRBV7-2 and TRBJ2-7; 8 nucleotides agree with TRBD2. Germline V gives CDR1 SGHTA, CDR2 FQGNSA. This CDR3 has 17 amino acids. J gave up 0 bases and V 4 bases, and 11 bases lay outside the gene matches. The CDR3 DNA reads TGTGCCAGCAGCTGGCAACCTGCCGGGGGGGGCTCCTACGAGCAGTACTTC. Translated, it gives CASSWQPAGGGSYEQYF.

This clonotype was counted between two and nine times. The chain combines TRBV7-2 with TRBJ1-2, with unresolved D. The V end was cut by 2 bases, the J end by 8 bases, with 12 bases between. This CDR3 region has 13 residues. CDR1 and CDR2 from the germline V gene are SGHTA and FQGNSA. The DNA of the CDR3 is TGTGCCAGCAGCTTATTTGAGGGCGGAGGCTACACCTTC. It codes for CASSLFEGGGYTF.

This clonotype came up a few times. The rearrangement uses TRBV4-1 and TRBJ1-5, with TRBD1 identical over 8 bases. The V gene end was trimmed by 1 base and the J gene end by 4 bases; junction bases not matched to a gene: 3. The CDR3 contains 15 residues. The germline gives CDR1 MGHRA, CDR2 YSYEKL. CDR3 sequence: CASSQVQGANQPQHF. The CDR3 nucleotides read TGCGCCAGCAGCCAAGTCCAGGGGGCGAATCAGCCCCAGCATTTT.

J is TRBJ1-1 and V is TRBV7-9; D remains unclear. Trimming shortened V by 2 bases and J by 3 bases, and 10 bases separated the two germline ends. The germline gives CDR1 SEHNR, CDR2 FQNEAQ (reference sequence). The CDR3 runs 14 residues. CDR3 sequence: CASSLFARDTEAFF. The CDR3 coding sequence is TGTGCCAGCAGCTTATTTGCCCGAGACACTGAAGCTTTCTTT. Full variable domain (missing parts from reference TRBV7-9 and TRBJ1-1): DTGVSQNPRHKITKRGQNVTFRCDPISEHNRLYWYRQTLGQGPEFLTYFQNEAQLEKSRLLSDRFSAERPKGSFSTLEIQRTEQGDSAMYLCASSLFARDTEAFFGQGTRLTVV.